These T cell receptor beta chains were read from a single sample in a study of OX40 agonist ivuxolimab in advanced cancers. TCRdb's table, derived via immunoSEQ multiplex PCR, lists solely in-frame clones and lacks some. The sample holds tens of thousands of clones, nearly 90% seen once. This material consisted of CD4+ or CD8+ T cells sorted from blood, taken in a trial of the OX40 agonist ivuxolimab. These TCRs come from an adult with an advanced solid tumor such as melanoma, head and neck, liver or kidney cancer. The conserved cysteine and the conserved F or W are not part of the CDR3 here.

V: TRBV19; J: TRBJ2-7; CDR3: ASSQPGQTYEQY
V: TRBV19; J: TRBJ2-3; CDR3: ASSPGDRGRTGTQY
V: TRBV4-1; J: TRBJ1-1; CDR3: ASSQDPGLTEAF
V: TRBV11-2; J: TRBJ1-1; CDR3: ASNRGGGSEAF
V: TRBV10-3; J: TRBJ2-2; CDR3: AIRGTAPGTGELF
V: TRBV10-1; J: TRBJ2-7; CDR3: ASSIGSTSYEQY
V: TRBV7-7; J: TRBJ2-7; CDR3: ASSLPGGNEQY
V: TRBV19; J: TRBJ2-7; CDR3: ASSTRDFTYEQY
V: TRBV19; J: TRBJ2-3; CDR3: ASSRTLSTDTQY
V: TRBV6-1; J: TRBJ1-1; CDR3: ASTQLGGLNTEAF
V: TRBV15; J: TRBJ2-3; CDR3: ATSREVAGQGPPDTQY
V: TRBV7-9; J: TRBJ2-5; CDR3: ASSWTSGKETQY
V: TRBV11-3; J: TRBJ1-6; CDR3: ASSLELGWALH
V: TRBV19; J: TRBJ2-7; CDR3: ASSIGTGGGPYEQY
V: TRBV29-1; J: TRBJ2-7; CDR3: SVETGLLSYEQY
V: TRBV9; J: TRBJ2-7; CDR3: ASSVAGASYEQY
V: TRBV27; J: TRBJ2-1; CDR3: ASSLTGSGSYNEQF
V: TRBV5-6; J: TRBJ1-2; CDR3: ASRAQGRSNYGYT
V: TRBV7-9; J: TRBJ1-5; CDR3: ASSLATGMGQPQH
V: TRBV19; J: TRBJ1-5; CDR3: ASSIGGQHSNQPQH
V: TRBV4-3; J: TRBJ2-7; CDR3: ASSREHVGQGGEQY
V: TRBV11-2; J: TRBJ2-1; CDR3: ASSLDGSSYNEQF
V: TRBV7-9; J: TRBJ1-5; CDR3: ASSRTGGREPQH
V: TRBV15; J: TRBJ1-2; CDR3: ATSRGGANYGYT
V: TRBV25-1; J: TRBJ2-7; CDR3: ASSGDGGQGTYEQY
V: TRBV19; J: TRBJ2-7; CDR3: ASSISGTDLYEQY
V: TRBV5-1; J: TRBJ1-4; CDR3: ASSLEDRTNEKLF
V: TRBV19; J: TRBJ2-7; CDR3: ASSIGGDYEQY
V: TRBV4-3; J: TRBJ2-4; CDR3: ASSPTGDAKNIQY
V: TRBV5-8; J: TRBJ1-2; CDR3: ASSRGQGYGYT
V: TRBV2; J: TRBJ1-5; CDR3: ASSYTGDQPQH
V: TRBV19; J: TRBJ2-2; CDR3: ASSRAGWDTGELF
V: TRBV19; J: TRBJ1-2; CDR3: ASMLQGGQGVSGYT
V: TRBV19; J: TRBJ2-6; CDR3: ASSIGRGLSGANVLT
V: TRBV5-6; J: TRBJ2-7; CDR3: ASSDRGSGGYEQY
V: TRBV7-2; J: TRBJ2-3; CDR3: ASSPRQGWYMGDTQY
V: TRBV29-1; J: TRBJ2-7; CDR3: SVMVTAYEQY
V: TRBV5-1; J: TRBJ2-3; CDR3: ASSAQGNSDTQY
V: TRBV4-3; J: TRBJ2-7; CDR3: ASSQEGQGSYEQY
V: TRBV30; J: TRBJ2-1; CDR3: AWSVGRGLNNEQF
V: TRBV5-1; J: TRBJ2-1; CDR3: ASSPGLIDNEQF
V: TRBV2; J: TRBJ1-5; CDR3: ASSLDSFSNQPQH
V: TRBV5-1; J: TRBJ2-5; CDR3: ASSLLAGGPAETQY
V: TRBV7-6; J: TRBJ2-5; CDR3: ASSLTGRVSKETQY
V: TRBV5-5; J: TRBJ2-3; CDR3: ASSFEPLGHTQY
V: TRBV29-1; J: TRBJ2-2; CDR3: SGQGAGGELF
V: TRBV18; J: TRBJ1-2; CDR3: ASSPPLVGNGYT
V: TRBV5-1; J: TRBJ2-3; CDR3: ASSTSGGSTDTQY
V: TRBV5-1; J: TRBJ1-3; CDR3: ASSYSGQGSGNTIY
V: TRBV6-5; J: TRBJ2-2; CDR3: ASSYDRPNTGELF
V: TRBV7-8; J: TRBJ1-2; CDR3: ASSVRTGAEANYGYT
V: TRBV12-5; J: TRBJ2-5; CDR3: ASGLGQGQGETQY
V: TRBV13; J: TRBJ1-5; CDR3: ASSLLGGIQH
V: TRBV7-9; J: TRBJ2-7; CDR3: ASSYSGGPFYEQY
V: TRBV18; J: TRBJ2-5; CDR3: ASSPTNQETQY